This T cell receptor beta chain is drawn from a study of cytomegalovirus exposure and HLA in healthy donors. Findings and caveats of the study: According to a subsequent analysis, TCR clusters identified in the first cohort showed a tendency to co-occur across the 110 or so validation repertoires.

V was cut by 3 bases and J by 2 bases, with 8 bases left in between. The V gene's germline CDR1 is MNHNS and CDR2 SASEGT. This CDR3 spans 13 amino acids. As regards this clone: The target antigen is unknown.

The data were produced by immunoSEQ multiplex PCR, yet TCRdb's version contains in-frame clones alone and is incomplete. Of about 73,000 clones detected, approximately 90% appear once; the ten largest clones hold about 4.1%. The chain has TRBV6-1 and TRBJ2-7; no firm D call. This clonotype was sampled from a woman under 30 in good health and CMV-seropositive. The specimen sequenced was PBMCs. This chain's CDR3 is CASSEAGTYEQYF. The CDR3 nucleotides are TGTGCCAGCAGTGAGGCAGGAACCTACGAGCAGTACTTC.